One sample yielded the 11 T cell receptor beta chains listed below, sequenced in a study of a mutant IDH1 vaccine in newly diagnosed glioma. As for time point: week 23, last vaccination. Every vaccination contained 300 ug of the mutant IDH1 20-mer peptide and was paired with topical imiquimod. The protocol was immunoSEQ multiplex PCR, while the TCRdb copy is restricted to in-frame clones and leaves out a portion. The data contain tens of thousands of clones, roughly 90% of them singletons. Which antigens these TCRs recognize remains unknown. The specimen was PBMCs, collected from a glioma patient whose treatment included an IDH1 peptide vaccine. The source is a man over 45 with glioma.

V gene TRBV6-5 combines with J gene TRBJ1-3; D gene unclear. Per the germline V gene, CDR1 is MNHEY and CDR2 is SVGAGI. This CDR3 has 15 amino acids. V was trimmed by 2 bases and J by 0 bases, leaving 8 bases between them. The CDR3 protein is CASSYPRTSGNTIYF. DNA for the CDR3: TGTGCCAGCAGTTACCCCAGAACCTCTGGAAACACCATATATTTT.

CDR3: CASSRRHGRSYEQYF. Written as DNA, the CDR3 is TGTGCCAGTAGTCGAAGACACGGCAGGTCCTACGAGCAGTACTTC. The V and J genes are TRBV19 and TRBJ2-7; D is unresolved. In germline, CDR1 is LNHDA, CDR2 SQIVND (reference sequence). Deletions cut 5 bases from V and 1 base from J, with 15 bases between. CDR3 length: 15 amino acids.

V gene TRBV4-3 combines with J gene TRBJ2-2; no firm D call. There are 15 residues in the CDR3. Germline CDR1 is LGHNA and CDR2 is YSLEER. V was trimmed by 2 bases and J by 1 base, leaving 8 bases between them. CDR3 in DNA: TGCGCCAGCAGCCAACGGTTCGGGAACACCGGGGAGCTGTTTTTT. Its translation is CASSQRFGNTGELFF.

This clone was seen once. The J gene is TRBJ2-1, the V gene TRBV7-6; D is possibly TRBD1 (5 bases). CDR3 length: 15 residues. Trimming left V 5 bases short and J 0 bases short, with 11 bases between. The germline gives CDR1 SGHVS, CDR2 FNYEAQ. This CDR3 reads CASSVTAGSYNEQFF. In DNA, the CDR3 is TGTGCCAGCAGCGTGACAGCTGGCTCCTACAATGAGCAGTTCTTC. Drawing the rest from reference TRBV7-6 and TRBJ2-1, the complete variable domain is GAGVSQSPRYKVTKRGQDVALRCDPISGHVSLYWYRQALGQGPEFLTYFNYEAQQDKSGLPNDRFSAERPEGSISTLTIQRTEQRDSAMYRCASSVTAGSYNEQFFGPGTRLTVL.

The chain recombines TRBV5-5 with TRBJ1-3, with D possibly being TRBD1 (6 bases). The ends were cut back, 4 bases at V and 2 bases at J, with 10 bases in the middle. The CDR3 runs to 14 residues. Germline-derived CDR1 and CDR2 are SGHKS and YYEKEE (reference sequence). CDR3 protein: CASSATGPGNTIYF. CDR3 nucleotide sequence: TGTGCCAGCAGCGCCACAGGGCCTGGAAACACCATATATTTT. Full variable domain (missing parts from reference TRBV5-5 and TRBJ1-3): DAGVTQSPTHLIKTRGQQVTLRCSPISGHKSVSWYQQVLGQGPQFIFQYYEKEERGRGNFPDRFSARQFPNYSSELNVNALLLGDSALYLCASSATGPGNTIYFGEGSWLTVV.

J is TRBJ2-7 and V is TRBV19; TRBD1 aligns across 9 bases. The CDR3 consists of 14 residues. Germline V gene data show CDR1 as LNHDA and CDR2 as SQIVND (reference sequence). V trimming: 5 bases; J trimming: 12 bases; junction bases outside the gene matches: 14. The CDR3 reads CASSPGQGTPKRYF. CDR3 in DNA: TGTGCCAGTAGTCCGGGACAGGGAACGCCAAAGCGGTACTTC.

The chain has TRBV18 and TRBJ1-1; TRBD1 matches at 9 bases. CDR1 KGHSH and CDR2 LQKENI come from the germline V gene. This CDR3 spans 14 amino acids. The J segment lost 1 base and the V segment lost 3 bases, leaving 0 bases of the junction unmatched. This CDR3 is CASSPDRGNTEAFF. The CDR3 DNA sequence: TGTGCCAGCTCACCGGACAGGGGGAACACTGAAGCTTTCTTT.

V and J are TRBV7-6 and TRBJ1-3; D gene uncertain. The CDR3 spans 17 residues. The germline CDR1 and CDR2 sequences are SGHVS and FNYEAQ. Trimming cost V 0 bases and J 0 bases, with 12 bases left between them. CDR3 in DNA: TGTGCCAGCAGCTTAGCGGAGCGGAAACCCTCTGGAAACACCATATATTTT. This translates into CASSLAERKPSGNTIYF.

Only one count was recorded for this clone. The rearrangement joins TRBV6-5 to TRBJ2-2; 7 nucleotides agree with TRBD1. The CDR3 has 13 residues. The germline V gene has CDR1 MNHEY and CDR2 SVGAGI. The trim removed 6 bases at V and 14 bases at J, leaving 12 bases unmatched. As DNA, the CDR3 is TGTGCCAGCAGACAGACCCGGGACAGTGAACTGTTTTTT. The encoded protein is CASRQTRDSELFF.

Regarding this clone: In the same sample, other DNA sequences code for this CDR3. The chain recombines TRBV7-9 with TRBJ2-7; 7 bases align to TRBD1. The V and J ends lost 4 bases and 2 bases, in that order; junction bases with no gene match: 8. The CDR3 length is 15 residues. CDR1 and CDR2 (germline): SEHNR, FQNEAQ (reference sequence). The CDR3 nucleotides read TGTGCCAGCAGCTCCCGGACAGGATCACCCTACGAGCAGTACTTC. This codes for CASSSRTGSPYEQYF.

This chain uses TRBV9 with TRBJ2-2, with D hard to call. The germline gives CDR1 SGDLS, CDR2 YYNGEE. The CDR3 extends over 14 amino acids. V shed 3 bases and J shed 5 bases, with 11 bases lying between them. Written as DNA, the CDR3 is TGTGCCAGCAGCGGCGCAAGGGAAACCGGGGAGCTGTTTTTT. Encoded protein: CASSGARETGELFF.